Presented here are 8 T cell receptor beta chains from one specimen sequenced in a study of T cells in Graves' hyperthyroidism and ophthalmopathy (dated by TCRdb to the late 2010s). Library generation was performed with multiplex PCR. The data were produced on an Illumina HiSeq 2000. TCR beta CDR3 regions were amplified from RNA transcripts. The first round of RT-PCR for the TCR CDR3 was performed with the HTBI primer set and the Qiagen OneStep RT-PCR kit. The raw public data were reprocessed by TCRdb itself: fastp quality trimming at Q25, MiXCR clonotype calling, in-frame beta chains only. Rows with a matching CDR3 protein are joined into one entry that keeps the most common DNA and genes. For this sample the table gives hundreds of thousands of distinct CDR3 sequences, of which about 13% were detected only once. Of the sample, 9.2% falls within the top ten clones. Sample: blood. These receptors were obtained from a woman younger than 30 with Graves' hyperthyroidism.

This clonotype was seen more than once but under ten times. The rearrangement uses TRBV9 and TRBJ1-2; TRBD1 agrees at 7 bases. Germline V gives CDR1 SGDLS, CDR2 YYNGEE. The CDR3 extends over 14 amino acids. Germline trimming cut 4 bases from V and 6 bases from J; bases unmatched to any gene: 9. The CDR3 sequence: CASSPYLTGDGYTF. As DNA, the CDR3 is TGTGCCAGCAGCCCCTACTTAACAGGGGATGGCTACACCTTC.

For this clonotype: This clone may be a read error of a much larger clone one base away. J is TRBJ1-1 and V is TRBV4-1; D not resolved. CDR1 is MGHRA, CDR2 YSYEKL, per germline. The CDR3 totals 15 residues. The DNA for the CDR3 is TGCGCCAGCGGCCAAGCTATCGGCAGGATCACTGAAGCTTTCTTT. It translates to CASGQAIGRITEAFF.

This clonotype was seen ten or more times. This chain connects TRBV4-3 to TRBJ2-1; D call uncertain. V lost 1 base, J lost 3 bases, and 10 bases lay in between. Germline V gives CDR1 LGHNA, CDR2 YSLEER. The CDR3 runs to 15 residues. The DNA of the CDR3 is TGCGCCAGCAGCCAAGTTCCCACAAGCTACAATGAGCAGTTCTTC. It yields the protein CASSQVPTSYNEQFF.

This clonotype occurred many times. This chain joins TRBV5-1 and TRBJ2-3, with TRBD2 matching 10 bases. CDR3 length: 17 residues. Germline CDR1 is SGHRS and CDR2 is YFSETQ. V lost 2 bases to trimming and J lost 4 bases; unmatched junction nucleotides: 10. The CDR3 nucleotides are TGCGCCAGCAGCTTAATCGCTAGCGGGAGAGGTGCAGATACGCAGTATTTT. Protein product: CASSLIASGRGADTQYF.

At least ten counts were recorded for this clonotype. This sequence joins TRBV20-1 and TRBJ2-7; D gene uncertain. Between the trimmed V and J ends, which lost 0 bases and 3 bases, there was a span of 15 bases. Germline V gene data show CDR1 as DFQATT and CDR2 as SNEGSKA (reference sequence). This CDR3 spans 15 amino acids. The CDR3 bases are TGCAGTGCTAGAGATATCCCTAGGAACGTCTACGAGCAGTACTTC. It is translated as CSARDIPRNVYEQYF.

The rearrangement uses TRBV5-1 and TRBJ1-5; 7 positions agree with TRBD1. The CDR3 length is 14 residues. The V gene's germline CDR1 is SGHRS and CDR2 YFSETQ. V shed 0 bases, J shed 7 bases, and the junction held 4 bases outside the gene matches. CDR3 sequence reads: CASSLAGGRQPQHF. In DNA form, the CDR3 reads TGCGCCAGCAGCTTGGCAGGGGGGCGGCAGCCCCAGCATTTT.

This clonotype showed up many times. The chain employs TRBV27 and TRBJ2-1; 8 bases match TRBD1. V lost 3 bases and J lost 5; bases outside the gene matches: 9. The CDR3 runs to 16 residues. CDR1 MNHEY and CDR2 SMNVEV come from the germline V gene (reference sequence). Here the CDR3 reads CASSLGRTGIHNEQFF. The CDR3 DNA follows: TGTGCCAGCAGTTTGGGGAGGACAGGGATACACAATGAGCAGTTCTTC.

With regard to this clonotype: A much larger clone differs from this one at a single base, so this may be a read error. The chain uses TRBV13 and TRBJ2-2; TRBD2 matches 15 bases. The CDR3 extends over 18 amino acids. From germline, CDR1 is PRHDT and CDR2 FYEKMQ (reference sequence). CDR3 nucleotides: TGTGTCAGCAGCGAGGGACTAGCGGGAGGCTCGAACACCGGGGAGCTGTTTTTT. This sequence encodes CVSSEGLAGGSNTGELFF.